The TCR beta chain under discussion was sequenced for a study of blood T cell repertoires in COVID-19. V gave up 0 bases and J gave up 2 bases, with 17 bases separating them. In germline, CDR1 is ENHRY, CDR2 SYGVKD. The CDR3 loop spans 17 amino acids. The repertoire was sequenced with immunoSEQ multiplex PCR; TCRdb's copy has only in-frame clones and lacks some. The sample consists of some 430,000 clones, 90% of them appearing once. The rearrangement links TRBV10-3 to TRBJ2-7; tentatively, D is TRBD1 (5 bases). The receptor was derived from a man between 18 and 35 years old who had recovered from COVID-19. The sequencing sample was made of PBMCs or T cells enriched from blood (not recorded which). The CDR3 nucleotides read TGTGCCATCAGTGAGTCTTTAAGGGTCAGGGCGACCTACGAGCAGTACTTC. Protein sequence: CAISESLRVRATYEQYF.